The rows below give T cell receptor beta chains drawn from one sample of a study of CD8+ T cells in alopecia areata. Some clones are missing from TCRdb's copy, which holds only in-frame ones; the method was immunoSEQ multiplex PCR. This table has around 180,000 clones, 50% to 70% appearing once. The source material was CD4+ T cells sorted from blood, sampled around week 47, from a patient treated with tofacitinib. Receptors were obtained from a human donor with alopecia areata. Both conserved end residues are part of each CDR3. The D gene is left open where the match is weak. A clone size is listed for some rows: how often the clone was seen (once, few, many), or a class if it is expanded.

-	TRBV5-1	TRBJ2-7	-	TGCGCCAGCAGCCCCGGACTGGGCTGGGAGGAGCAGTACTTC	CASSPGLGWEEQYF
-	TRBV6-5	TRBJ1-3	TRBD1	TGTGCCAGCAGTTACCACCAGACAGGGTTGGTAAACACCATATATTTT	CASSYHQTGLVNTIYF
-	TRBV7-9	TRBJ2-1	-	TGTGCCAGCAGCGTAGCAGTTTTCAATGAGCAGTTCTTC	CASSVAVFNEQFF
-	TRBV30	TRBJ2-3	TRBD2	TGTGCCTGGAGTCCCTATAGCGGGGGTAACCAGTATTTT	CAWSPYSGGNQYF
-	TRBV6-5	TRBJ1-6	-	TGTGCCACCAGTAGATCCTATAATTCACCCCTCCACTTT	CATSRSYNSPLHF
few	TRBV5-1	TRBJ2-2	-	TGCGCCAGCAGCCGGCCCGAAATGCGGGAGCTGTTTTTT	CASSRPEMRELFF
-	TRBV9	TRBJ2-3	TRBD1	TGTGCCAGCAGCGTAGCTCAGGGGGCTAGCACAGATACGCAGTATTTT	CASSVAQGASTDTQYF
-	TRBV30	TRBJ2-1	-	TGTGCCTGGAGTATAGGCTCCGGGGCCAATGAGCAGTTCTTC	CAWSIGSGANEQFF
-	TRBV30	TRBJ2-1	TRBD2	TGTGCCTGGAGTGTACTCGGGGGGGCTGATGAGCAGTTCTTC	CAWSVLGGADEQFF
few	TRBV7-2	TRBJ2-6	TRBD1	TGTGCCAGCAGCTTTTTTCCGGGACAGGGAGCTGGGGCCAACGTCCTGACTTTC	CASSFFPGQGAGANVLTF
few	TRBV30	TRBJ2-7	TRBD2	TGTGCCTGGACAGGACTAGTCGGCGAGCAGTACTTC	CAWTGLVGEQYF
once	TRBV29-1	TRBJ2-2	-	TGCAGCGTGGACCAGGGGAACACCGGGGAGCTGTTTTTT	CSVDQGNTGELFF
-	TRBV29-1	TRBJ2-3	-	TGCAGCGTTGAGGGAAAGTACACAGATACGCAGTATTTT	CSVEGKYTDTQYF
-	TRBV29-1	TRBJ1-1	TRBD1	TGCAGCTTTGGAAACGACAGGGAGACCGAAGCTTTCTTT	CSFGNDRETEAFF
few	TRBV5-1	TRBJ2-7	-	TGCGCCAGCAGCTTGCGCCAGGGAACCTACGAGCAGTACTTC	CASSLRQGTYEQYF
few	TRBV29-1	TRBJ1-1	-	TGCAGCGTTGAAGTGTGGGGAAGAACAACTGAAGCTTTCTTT	CSVEVWGRTTEAFF
-	TRBV5-1	TRBJ1-1	-	TGCGCCAGCATGTCTGTGGGAAACACTGAAGCTTTCTTT	CASMSVGNTEAFF
few	TRBV29-1	TRBJ1-2	TRBD1	TGCAGCGTTGTCCAGGGGGTCAACTATGGCTACACCTTC	CSVVQGVNYGYTF
-	TRBV30	TRBJ1-1	-	TGTGCCTGGAGTGTGTCCGGTGGGTGGGCCGAAGCTTTCTTT	CAWSVSGGWAEAFF
once	TRBV6-6	TRBJ2-2	-	TGTGCCAGCAGTTACTCGACCGGGGAGCTGTTTTTT	CASSYSTGELFF
few	TRBV6-1	TRBJ2-7	TRBD2	TGTGCCAGCGGACTGGGACTAGGAGACGAGCAGTACTTC	CASGLGLGDEQYF
-	TRBV4-3	TRBJ2-3	-	TGCGCCAGCAGCCAAGAAGGCGCAAGGGCGGATACGCAGTATTTT	CASSQEGARADTQYF
once	TRBV30	TRBJ2-5	-	TGTGCCTGGACCCTAGGGCAAGAGACCCAGTACTTC	CAWTLGQETQYF
once	TRBV14	TRBJ1-6	-	TGTGCCAGCAGCCAACGAGGGGGGAGTTCACCCCTCCACTTT	CASSQRGGSSPLHF
-	TRBV29-1	TRBJ1-2	-	TGCAGCGTTGTGGAGAACTATGGCTACACCTTC	CSVVENYGYTF
-	TRBV30	TRBJ2-1	-	TGTGCCTGGAGTCCGGCGCCAGCCGTCAATGAGCAGTTCTTC	CAWSPAPAVNEQFF
-	TRBV28	TRBJ1-4	-	TGTGCCAGCAGGGCGGGGGAGTACGGAAAACTGTTTTTT	CASRAGEYGKLFF
few	TRBV29-1	TRBJ2-7	TRBD1	TGCAGCGTGGTGACAGGGATAAGTAACTACGAGCAGTACTTC	CSVVTGISNYEQYF
-	TRBV6-1	TRBJ1-6	TRBD1	TGTGCCAGCAGTGAAAGGGGGCTCTATAATTCACCCCTCCACTTT	CASSERGLYNSPLHF
few	TRBV19	TRBJ1-4	-	TGTGCCAGTAGTTCCCCCACCCAGTGGGGAAATGAAAAACTGTTTTTT	CASSSPTQWGNEKLFF
-	TRBV11-3	TRBJ1-6	-	TGTGCCAGCAGCTTAATCTCCTATAATTCACCCCTCCACTTT	CASSLISYNSPLHF
-	TRBV7-2	TRBJ2-7	-	TGTGCCAGCAGCTTAGACGTAGGTCTGAGCGAGCAGTACTTC	CASSLDVGLSEQYF
-	TRBV29-1	TRBJ1-1	-	TGCAGCGTCCCCTTAGAGACGAACACTGAAGCTTTCTTT	CSVPLETNTEAFF
-	TRBV5-1	TRBJ2-1	-	TGCGCCAGCCGGAGGGCGACAGGGAATGAGCAGTTCTTC	CASRRATGNEQFF
-	TRBV30	TRBJ1-2	-	TGTGCCTGGAGTGGCGTGGGGCCAAACTATGGCTACACCTTC	CAWSGVGPNYGYTF
few	TRBV7-2	TRBJ1-2	-	TGTGCTACAATGGGGGGAGTGGTAAACTATGGCTACACCTTC	CATMGGVVNYGYTF
-	TRBV27	TRBJ2-6	TRBD1	TGTGCCAGCAGTTCTGGACAGGGGGGTTTATCGTCTGGGGCCAACGTCCTGACTTTC	CASSSGQGGLSSGANVLTF
-	TRBV29-1	TRBJ2-1	-	TGCAGCGTTGTGGGGCAGGCCACTTCGCATGAGCAGTTCTTC	CSVVGQATSHEQFF
-	TRBV4-3	TRBJ1-2	TRBD1	TGCGCCAGCAGCCAGGGGGACAGGGGCTCTCGTAGTGGCTACACCTTC	CASSQGDRGSRSGYTF
-	TRBV2	TRBJ2-1	TRBD2	TGTGCCAGCAAGGTTGAGCGGGGGGCACACAATGAGCAGTTCTTC	CASKVERGAHNEQFF
-	TRBV30	TRBJ1-6	TRBD1	TGTGCCTGGAGTCATAGGGACAGTAGAAATCTCCACTTT	CAWSHRDSRNLHF
-	TRBV7-2	TRBJ2-3	-	TGTGCCAGCAGCTTAATAGATACGCAGTATTTT	CASSLIDTQYF